This TCR beta chain was captured in a study of OX40 agonist ivuxolimab in advanced cancers. Background on the study: While on treatment, patients had intravenous ivuxolimab at 0.01 to 10 mg/kg every 2 weeks. Every patient in dose escalation had hepatocellular carcinoma, melanoma, renal cell or head and neck cancer. Antecedent anti-PD-1, anti-PD-L1 or anti-CTLA-4 therapy was permissible, with under 50% having received some. Overall study findings and caveats: Relative to CD4+ cells, CD8+ T cells on average had more expanded clones.

Profiled with immunoSEQ multiplex PCR; TCRdb holds only in-frame clones, not every one. The sample includes under 95,000 clones, roughly 86% seen only once; the top ten take under 0.8%. This CDR3 is built from 15 residues. Germline CDR1 SGHTA, CDR2 FQGTGA. With V trimmed by 2 bases and J by 1 base, 3 bases remained unmatched. Only a few counts were recorded for this clone. Its matching antigen is unknown. The chain couples TRBV7-3 to TRBJ1-1, with 8 bases lining up with TRBD1. This TCR came from an adult with an advanced solid tumor such as melanoma, head and neck, liver or kidney cancer. The source material was CD4+ or CD8+ T cells sorted from blood, sampled in a trial of the OX40 agonist ivuxolimab. The CDR3, as DNA: TGTGCCAGCAGCTTACTCGGACAGGGGAACACTGAAGCTTTCTTT. It specifies CASSLLGQGNTEAFF.